Below are 10 T cell receptor beta chains sequenced from a single sample in a study of CD8 T cells in ankylosing spondylitis (dated by TCRdb to about 2017). What the work shows at the level of the full study, not this receptor alone: Blood from ankylosing spondylitis patients appeared to be characterized by a TCR beta motif composed of about eight highly homologous amino acid variants.

These receptors lack a known antigen. Library prep was done by 5' RACE. Sequencing instrument: Illumina HiSeq 2500. The public reads were run again by TCRdb, first through fastp at Q25 and then through MiXCR, and only productive beta chains were kept. All rows with the same CDR3 protein become a single entry with the most common DNA and genes. This sample has a few hundred thousand distinct CDR3 sequences in its table, and more than 20% of those were observed once. Less than 20% of the sample is taken by the ten largest. Input material: blood, either unsorted or a sorted T cell fraction (not recorded which). These receptors originate from a male donor with ankylosing spondylitis.

The rearrangement joins TRBV11-2 to TRBJ2-2; D is ambiguous. This CDR3 is 15 amino acids long. Germline CDR1 and CDR2: SGHAT and FQNNGV. Trimming removed 5 bases at V and 2 bases at J, with 12 bases between. The CDR3 loop is CASSPQGSNTGELFF. The CDR3, as DNA: TGTGCCAGCAGCCCTCAAGGGTCCAACACCGGGGAGCTGTTTTTT.

The J gene is TRBJ2-5, the V gene TRBV6-2 or TRBV6-3; 8 nucleotides match TRBD2. Germline V gene data show CDR1 as MNHEY and CDR2 as SVGEGT. The CDR3 has 16 amino acids. With V trimmed by 4 bases and J by 5 bases, 12 bases remained unmatched. The CDR3 protein is CASSSGTSQTEETQYF. CDR3 coding DNA: TGTGCCAGCAGTTCAGGGACTAGTCAAACCGAGGAGACCCAGTACTTC.

The gene calls are TRBV7-9 and TRBJ2-4; D not certain. The CDR3 totals 12 residues. Per the germline V gene, CDR1 is SEHNR and CDR2 is FQNEAQ (reference sequence). V lost 1 base, J lost 8 bases, and 6 bases lay in between. CDR3 DNA sequence: TGTGCCAGCAGCTTAGAGGTGGACATTCAGTACTTC. It specifies CASSLEVDIQYF.

The chain's CDR3 is CASGPGGPLAGTDTQYF. CDR3 bases: TGTGCTAGTGGTCCTGGTGGGCCCCTTGCGGGCACAGATACGCAGTATTTT. The chain employs TRBV12-5 and TRBJ2-3; D is ambiguous. The germline V gene has CDR1 LGHNT and CDR2 FRNRAP. Trimming removed 5 bases from V and 1 base from J, with 19 bases in between. The CDR3 runs 17 residues.

This clonotype came up many times. The genes are TRBV7-9 and TRBJ2-5; unclear D gene. Trimming left V 1 base short and J 5 bases short, with 5 bases between. The CDR3 has 12 amino acids. Germline lookup yields CDR1 SEHNR and CDR2 FQNEAQ (reference sequence). In DNA form, the CDR3 reads TGTGCCAGCAGCTTAGTTGCTGAGACCCAGTACTTC. Its translation: CASSLVAETQYF.

This clonotype was picked up a small number of times. The rearrangement joins TRBV4-2 to TRBJ2-1; D uncertain. Germline-derived CDR1 and CDR2 are LGHNA and YNFKEQ. V was trimmed by 4 bases and J by 4 bases, leaving 14 bases between them. This CDR3 region has 15 residues. CDR3 nucleotide sequence: TGTGCCAGCAGCCTCCGGCTGGAAGGATACAATGAGCAGTTCTTC. It codes for CASSLRLEGYNEQFF.

The chain carries TRBV7-8 and TRBJ2-7; 13 bases are shared with TRBD2. CDR1 is SGHVS and CDR2 is FQNEAQ in the germline V gene. V dropped 4 bases and J dropped 3; count of bases not matched to a gene: 12. This CDR3 contains 18 residues. The CDR3 region has the DNA TGTGCCAGCAGCTCCCCCTGGACTAGCGGGAGTAGCATCTACGAGCAGTACTTC. Protein sequence: CASSSPWTSGSSIYEQYF.

V is TRBV9 and J is TRBJ2-7; D assignment may be TRBD1 or TRBD2 (7 bases each). This CDR3 comprises 15 residues. Between the trimmed V and J ends, which lost 4 bases and 3 bases, there was a span of 17 bases. In germline, CDR1 is SGDLS, CDR2 YYNGEE. CDR3 DNA: TGTGCCAGCAGCCAAGCGGGACAGCCTTTCTACGAGCAGTACTTC. Amino acid sequence: CASSQAGQPFYEQYF.

This clonotype was observed a few times. This rearrangement joins TRBV28 to TRBJ2-5, with 16 bases identical to TRBD2. Germline loops: CDR1 MDHEN, CDR2 SYDVKM. The CDR3 totals 17 residues. The J segment lost 1 base and the V segment lost 5 bases, leaving 4 bases of the junction unmatched. CDR3 sequence: CASSPGTSGRVQETQYF. For the CDR3, the DNA is TGTGCCAGCAGTCCGGGGACTAGCGGGAGGGTCCAAGAGACCCAGTACTTC.

This chain joins TRBV12-3 or TRBV12-4 and TRBJ2-5; D might be TRBD1 or TRBD2, each matching 5 bases. The CDR3 runs to 11 residues. V lost 10 bases and J lost 5, with 11 bases in between. DNA for the CDR3: TGTGCCACCTCTTGGGGGGAGACCCAGTACTTC. Translated: CATSWGETQYF.